Presented here are 9 T cell receptor beta chains from one specimen sequenced in a study of identifying expanded T cells in peripheral blood. Sequenced by immunoSEQ multiplex PCR; TCRdb stores in-frame clones only, minus some. The data show over 85,000 clones, with roughly 81% seen just once and roughly 4% held by the top ten. The sequenced material came from blood. The source is a person aged 18-70 years in good health.

V gene TRBV5-5 combines with J gene TRBJ1-2; no reliable D call. Trimming left V 1 base short and J 7 bases short, with 11 bases between. Germline V CDR1 and CDR2: SGHKS, YYEKEE (reference sequence). The CDR3 runs to 13 residues. As DNA, the CDR3 is TGTGCCAGCAGCTTGTCCGGGGTAGGTGGCTACACCTTC. Translation: CASSLSGVGGYTF.

CDR3 sequence (DNA): TGTGCCAGCAGTGAAACGAGAGGGGGCGCGGTTCGGGCCTTAGGTCCCTTTGGCTACACCTTC. It yields the protein CASSETRGGAVRALGPFGYTF. V is TRBV2 and J is TRBJ1-2, with 7 bases that match TRBD1. V shed 2 bases and J 7 bases; nucleotides not matched to a gene: 28. This CDR3 comprises 21 residues. Per the germline V gene, CDR1 is SNHLY and CDR2 is FYNNEI.

This clone was detected a few times. This sequence joins TRBV7-3 and TRBJ1-1, with no clear D. This CDR3 is built from 15 residues. Germline CDR1 and CDR2: SGHTA and FQGTGA. V was clipped by 2 bases and J by 1 base, with 11 bases between them. The DNA of the CDR3 is TGTGCCAGCAGCTTATCAGCGGGGTGGAACACTGAAGCTTTCTTT. As protein: CASSLSAGWNTEAFF. Based on the CDR3 plus reference TRBV7-3 and TRBJ1-1, the full variable domain is GAGVSQTPSNKVTEKGKYVELRCDPISGHTALYWYRQSLGQGPEFLIYFQGTGAADDSGLPNDRFFAVRPEGSVSTLKIQRTERGDSAVYLCASSLSAGWNTEAFFGQGTRLTVV.

CDR3 amino acids: CASSFTSTNEKLFF. The CDR3 DNA follows: TGTGCCAGCAGCTTTACCTCAACTAATGAAAAACTGTTTTTT. The chain joins TRBV7-2 to TRBJ1-4; D gene unclear. The CDR3 covers 14 residues. Germline-derived CDR1 and CDR2 are SGHTA and FQGNSA. Trimming removed 3 bases from V and 0 bases from J, with 5 bases in between. Variable domain in full (rest from reference TRBV7-2 and TRBJ1-4): GAGVSQSPSNKVTEKGKDVELRCDPISGHTALYWYRQSLGQGLEFLIYFQGNSAPDKSGLPSDRFSAERTGGSVSTLTIQRTQQEDSAVYLCASSFTSTNEKLFFGSGTQLSVL.

This clone was counted between two and nine times. This sequence joins TRBV6-1 and TRBJ1-4; 7 nucleotides match TRBD1. Germline assignment: CDR1 MNHNS and CDR2 SASEGT. After removal of 2 bases from V and 8 bases from J, the junction contained 17 bases not matched to a gene. CDR3 length: 18 amino acids. The CDR3: CASSETGQRASTREKLFF. The CDR3, as DNA: TGTGCCAGCAGTGAAACGGGACAGAGAGCTTCAACTAGAGAAAAACTGTTTTTT.

The chain joins TRBV27 to TRBJ1-1, with D perhaps matching TRBD1 (5 bases). Germline V lookup: CDR1 MNHEY, CDR2 SMNVEV (reference sequence). The V and J ends lost 0 bases and 5 bases respectively, with 13 bases between them. The CDR3 is made up of 15 amino acids. The DNA of the CDR3 is TGTGCCAGCAGTTTATCAGGTCAGGGTGCGACTGAAGCTTTCTTT. Protein sequence: CASSLSGQGATEAFF.

The rearrangement joins TRBV6-1 to TRBJ2-3, with 10 positions matching TRBD2. The V gene's germline CDR1 is MNHNS and CDR2 SASEGT. V was clipped by 1 base and J by 13 bases; unmatched bases: 14. The CDR3 is 16 residues long. The CDR3 bases are TGTGCCAGCAGTGAAGATCTGGTAGCGGGGGGCCACGGGGAGTATTTT. Its protein is CASSEDLVAGGHGEYF.

The chain has TRBV6-5 and TRBJ2-7; D not certain. CDR3 length equals 14 residues. Germline-derived CDR1 and CDR2 are MNHEY and SVGAGI. With 5 bases removed from V and 6 bases from J, the gap between germline ends came to 17 bases. CDR3 sequence: CASSLLIKLGEQYF. The DNA of the CDR3 is TGTGCCAGCAGTCTCCTAATAAAGTTGGGCGAGCAGTACTTC.

The chain employs TRBV27 and TRBJ1-1; D is possibly TRBD1 (5 bases). The CDR3 is 17 amino acids. With 5 bases removed from V and 1 base from J, the gap between germline ends came to 20 bases. Germline CDR1 is MNHEY and CDR2 is SMNVEV (reference sequence). The CDR3 loop is CASSEAAGGGTNTEAFF. The DNA for the CDR3 is TGTGCCAGCAGTGAAGCAGCTGGCGGGGGGACGAACACTGAAGCTTTCTTT.